These 8 T cell receptor beta chains were all obtained from the same sample, sequenced in a study of Graves' ophthalmopathy and Graves' hyperthyroidism (dated by TCRdb to about 2018). The data were produced on an Illumina HiSeq 2000. For repertoire sequencing, TCR beta CDR3 regions were amplified from RNA transcripts. HTBI primers and the Qiagen OneStep RT-PCR kit were used in a first-round RT-PCR, which was followed by a second-round multiplex PCR, size selection and purification. TCRdb reworked the public reads: Q25 trimming with fastp, MiXCR clone assembly, productive beta chains retained. One record per CDR3 amino acid sequence lists the most common genes and DNA. Within this sample are roughly 350,000 distinct CDR3 sequences, with about a sixth of them counted one time only. The top ten clones comprise 2% to 2.5% of the sample. The sample consisted of peripheral blood. Receptors were obtained from an adult woman with stable Graves' hyperthyroidism.

This clonotype was observed at least ten times. The genes are TRBV5-1 and TRBJ2-2, with no clear D. V was cut by 7 bases and J by 4 bases, with 8 bases left in between. The CDR3 length is 12 residues. The germline CDR1 and CDR2 sequences are SGHRS and YFSETQ. CDR3 coding DNA: TGCGCCAGCTACGCGGTCACCGGGGAGCTGTTTTTT. It translates to CASYAVTGELFF. The variable domain in full, completed from reference TRBV5-1 and TRBJ2-2, reads KAGVTQTPRYLIKTRGQQVTLSCSPISGHRSVSWYQQTPGQGLQFLFEYFSETQRNKGNFPGRFSGRQFSNSRSEMNVSTLELGDSALYLCASYAVTGELFFGEGSRLTVL.

This clonotype came up many times. The chain has TRBV6-1 and TRBJ2-7; no clear D gene. The CDR3 sequence is 14 residues long. Per the germline V gene, CDR1 is MNHNS and CDR2 is SASEGT. Trimming pared 5 bases from V and 5 bases from J, leaving 16 bases between. CDR3 in DNA: TGTGCCAGCAGTCCCTTCAAGGGAAACAACGAGCAGTACTTC. This codes for CASSPFKGNNEQYF.

This clonotype was observed at least ten times. The chain employs TRBV12-3 or TRBV12-4 and TRBJ1-1; D is undetermined. V was pared by 6 bases and J by 1 base, with 9 bases between. The CDR3 spans 13 residues. The CDR3 loop is CASRPWGNTEAFF. CDR3 DNA sequence: TGTGCCAGCAGGCCCTGGGGGAACACTGAAGCTTTCTTT.

This clonotype has at least ten counts. The chain is built from TRBV12-3 or TRBV12-4 and TRBJ1-1; 10 positions agree with TRBD1. This CDR3 region has 13 residues. With 4 bases clipped from V and 8 bases from J, the junction kept 4 bases outside the gene matches. CDR3 residues: CASSWGQGREAFF. As DNA, the CDR3 is TGTGCCAGCAGTTGGGGACAGGGGAGGGAAGCTTTCTTT.

This clonotype was seen at least ten times. V is TRBV13 and J is TRBJ2-7; weak D call: TRBD2 (6 bases). Germline lookup yields CDR1 PRHDT and CDR2 FYEKMQ (reference sequence). This CDR3 comprises 15 residues. V lost 2 bases and J 5 bases, leaving 16 bases between the germline ends. CDR3 nucleotide sequence: TGTGCCAGCAGCTTACGTTCGGGGGTAGTCCACGAGCAGTACTTC. It encodes CASSLRSGVVHEQYF. The entire variable domain, with the rest obtained from reference TRBV13 and TRBJ2-7, is as follows: AAGVIQSPRHLIKEKRETATLKCYPIPRHDTVYWYQQGPGQDPQFLISFYEKMQSDKGSIPDRFSAQQFSDYHSELNMSSLELGDSALYFCASSLRSGVVHEQYFGPGTRLTVT.

With respect to this clonotype: Germline and junction disagree at one end, which may indicate a read error. The genes are TRBV28 and TRBJ2-5; TRBD2 aligns across 16 bases. The germline gives CDR1 MDHEN, CDR2 SYDVKM. The CDR3 contains 18 residues. CDR3 loop: CASRTQRGTSGRGETEYF. As DNA, the CDR3 is TGTGCCAGCAGAACCCAGAGGGGGACTAGCGGGAGGGGGGAGACCGAGTACTTC.

This clonotype was counted ten times or more. This chain connects TRBV12-3 or TRBV12-4 to TRBJ1-3, with a tentative D call TRBD1 (5 bases). The CDR3 has 16 amino acids. V was clipped by 5 bases and J by 0 bases, with 14 bases between them. For the CDR3, the DNA is TGTGCCAGCAGTGCCCCGGGGGACCTCTCTGGAAACACCATATATTTT. Its protein is CASSAPGDLSGNTIYF.

This clonotype was detected a few times. This chain links TRBV24-1 with TRBJ2-3, with D tentatively TRBD2 (6 bases). This CDR3 has 12 residues. Germline CDR1 and CDR2: KGHDR and SFDVKD. V dropped 4 bases and J dropped 9 bases, with 10 bases sitting between them. The CDR3 spells CATSETGETQYF. Here the CDR3 DNA reads TGTGCCACCAGTGAGACGGGAGAGACGCAGTATTTT.